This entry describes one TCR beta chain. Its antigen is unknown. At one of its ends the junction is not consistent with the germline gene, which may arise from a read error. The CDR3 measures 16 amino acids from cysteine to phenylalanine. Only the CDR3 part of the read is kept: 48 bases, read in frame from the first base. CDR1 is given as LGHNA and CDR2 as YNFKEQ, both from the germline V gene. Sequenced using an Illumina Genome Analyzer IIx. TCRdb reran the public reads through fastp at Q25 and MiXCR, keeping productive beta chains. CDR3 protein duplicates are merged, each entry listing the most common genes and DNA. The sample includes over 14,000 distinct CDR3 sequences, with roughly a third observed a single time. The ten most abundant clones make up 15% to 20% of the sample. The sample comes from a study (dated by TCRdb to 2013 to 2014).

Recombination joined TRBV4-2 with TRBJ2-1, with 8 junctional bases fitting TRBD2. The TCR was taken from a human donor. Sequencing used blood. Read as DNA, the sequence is TGTGCCAACAGCCAAGGTTTTAGCGGGGAGAGGAGCTCGCAGTTCTTC. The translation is CANSQGFSGERSSQFF.